This TCR beta chain was profiled in a study of cytomegalovirus exposure and HLA in healthy donors. General study findings and limits: Upon later analysis, HLA-associated TCR beta chains proved more clonally expanded than other, equally common chains. It was approximately 150 TCR beta chains that were listed as cytomegalovirus-associated. Sequencing depth roughly uniform across donors was assumed in presence/absence analyses.

13 Jbeta primers and 60 Vbeta primers were used for the PCR. Some clones are missing from TCRdb's copy, which holds only in-frame ones; the method was immunoSEQ multiplex PCR. The sample lists hundreds of thousands of clones, 77% occurring once. Comment on this clone: Antigen specificity is unknown.

V was trimmed by 4 bases and J by 4 bases, leaving 5 bases between them. The CDR3 is 12 residues long. Germline V CDR1 and CDR2: MNHEY, SMNVEV (reference sequence). The genes are TRBV27 and TRBJ1-3, with D uncertain. The receptor comes from a woman between 55 and 75 years old in good health and CMV-seropositive. Sequenced sample: PBMCs. This CDR3 is CASSSRGNTIYF. The DNA of the CDR3 is TGTGCCAGCAGTTCCAGGGGAAACACCATATATTTT.